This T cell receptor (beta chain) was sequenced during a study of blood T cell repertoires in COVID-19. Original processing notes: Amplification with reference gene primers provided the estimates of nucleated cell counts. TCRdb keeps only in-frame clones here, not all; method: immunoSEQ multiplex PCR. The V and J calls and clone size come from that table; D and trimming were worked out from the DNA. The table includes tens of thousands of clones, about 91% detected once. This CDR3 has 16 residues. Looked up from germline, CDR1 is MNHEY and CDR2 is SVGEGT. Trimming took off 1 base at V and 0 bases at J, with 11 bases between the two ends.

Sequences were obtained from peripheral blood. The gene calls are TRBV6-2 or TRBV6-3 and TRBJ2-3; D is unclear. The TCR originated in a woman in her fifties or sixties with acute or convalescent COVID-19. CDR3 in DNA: TGTGCCAGCAGTTACTATACGGTCCCTAGCACAGATACGCAGTATTTT. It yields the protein CASSYYTVPSTDTQYF.